These T cell receptor beta chains were read from a single sample in a study of cytomegalovirus exposure and HLA in healthy donors. TCRdb's table, derived via immunoSEQ multiplex PCR, lists solely in-frame clones and lacks some. Of under 200,000 clones in the sample, 80% to 90% are singletons; the top ten hold roughly 5.8%. Sequencing was done on a sample of PBMCs. The receptors come from a woman in her 30s in good health and CMV-seronegative. Each CDR3 is given with its conserved first and last residue. The D gene is left open where the match is weak. The size of a clone is reported for some rows only, either as once, few or many, or as a class for expanded clones.

TRBD1 14 TRBJ1-2 TRBV19 NA TGTGCCAGTAGTCCCGGGACAGGGAACTATGGCTACACCTTC CASSPGTGNYGYTF
NA 15 TRBJ1-1 TRBV9 NA TGTGCCAGCAGCGGCCAGCCTGGAGGGGACACTGAAGCTTTCTTT CASSGQPGGDTEAFF
NA 12 TRBJ2-5 TRBV29-1 NA TGCAGCGTTGTTGGAAGGCGAGGGACCCAGTACTTC CSVVGRRGTQYF
NA 13 TRBJ2-5 TRBV6-5 NA TGTGCCAGCAGTCCGGACTTTGAGGAGACCCAGTACTTC CASSPDFEETQYF
NA 16 TRBJ2-7 TRBV4-2 NA TGTGCCAGCAGCCAAGAAAAGGTTAGGCACAAAGGGGAGCAGTACTTC CASSQEKVRHKGEQYF
TRBD2 15 TRBJ2-1 TRBV5-1 NA TGCGCCAGCGGACTGAGACTAGCGGGGGACAATGAGCAGTTCTTC CASGLRLAGDNEQFF
NA 14 TRBJ1-1 TRBV6-5 NA TGTGCCAGCAGTCCACAGATCATGAACACTGAAGCTTTCTTT CASSPQIMNTEAFF
TRBD2 16 TRBJ2-7 TRBV2 NA TGTGCCAGCAGTCGCGCCCTGACAGCGGGGAACTACGAGCAGTACTTC CASSRALTAGNYEQYF
TRBD1 13 TRBJ1-2 TRBV11-2 NA TGTGCCAGCAGCATCGACAGGGGGCTAGGCTACACCTTC CASSIDRGLGYTF
TRBD2 17 TRBJ2-1 TRBV18 NA TGTGCCAGCTCCCTCAACCCCCTAGCGGGAGGGCCCAATGAGCAGTTCTTC CASSLNPLAGGPNEQFF
TRBD1 15 TRBJ2-7 TRBV28 once TGTGCCAGCCTGAGCGCTCGGGACAGTCCCTACGAGCAGTACTTC CASLSARDSPYEQYF
TRBD2 15 TRBJ2-5 TRBV5-8 NA TGTGCCAGCAGCTTATTTGGCGGGAGTATTGAGACCCAGTACTTC CASSLFGGSIETQYF
TRBD2 16 TRBJ2-7 TRBV6-5 few TGTGCCAGCAGTTACCACACGACTAGCGGGAGGCACGAGCAGTACTTC CASSYHTTSGRHEQYF
TRBD1 16 TRBJ1-2 TRBV9 NA TGTGCCAGCAGCGTAGGGCGCACAGGGGATTTATGGGGCTACACCTTC CASSVGRTGDLWGYTF
NA 14 TRBJ2-7 TRBV5-1 NA TGCGCCAGCAGCTTAAGGGACAGACTAGGGGAGCAGTACTTC CASSLRDRLGEQYF
TRBD2 15 TRBJ2-1 TRBV4-3 once TGCGCCAGCAGCCAAGATAGCGGGAGCTACAATGAGCAGTTCTTC CASSQDSGSYNEQFF
NA 15 TRBJ2-3 TRBV9 NA TGTGCCAGCAGCGTAGAGGGGGGTAGCACAGATACGCAGTATTTT CASSVEGGSTDTQYF
TRBD1 13 TRBJ1-5 TRBV6-5 once TGTGCCAGCGGGGACAGTAGCAATCAGCCCCAGCATTTT CASGDSSNQPQHF
TRBD1 13 TRBJ2-5 TRBV10-3 NA TGTGCCATCAGGGACAGGCAACAAGAGACCCAGTACTTC CAIRDRQQETQYF
NA 18 TRBJ2-2 TRBV10-3 NA TGTGCCATCAGTGAATCTGACAGCTCTTCGTTTACCACCGGGGAGCTGTTTTTT CAISESDSSSFTTGELFF
TRBD2 15 TRBJ2-3 TRBV27 NA TGTGCCAGCAACCCGCTAGCGGGAGGCACAGATACGCAGTATTTT CASNPLAGGTDTQYF
TRBD1 15 TRBJ2-5 TRBV29-1 few TGCAGCGTGGACAGGGGAAACGGGCCGCAAGAGACCCAGTACTTC CSVDRGNGPQETQYF
TRBD2 17 TRBJ2-1 TRBV6-1 NA TGTGCCAGCAGTGTGACTAGCGGGGGGGTAAAATACAATGAGCAGTTCTTC CASSVTSGGVKYNEQFF
NA 16 TRBJ2-3 TRBV4-2 NA TGTGCCAGCAGCCAAGAGGCACCTCCACGCACAGATACGCAGTATTTT CASSQEAPPRTDTQYF
TRBD1 16 TRBJ2-3 TRBV7-9 NA TGTGCCAGCAGCTCAAAGGGACAGGGAATTGGAGATACGCAGTATTTT CASSSKGQGIGDTQYF
TRBD1 14 TRBJ2-7 TRBV29-1 NA TGCAGCGTTGAAGGGACAGGGGTTAGCTACGAGCAGTACTTC CSVEGTGVSYEQYF
TRBD2 18 TRBJ2-3 TRBV10-3 NA TGTGCCATCAGATCACTAGCGGGGGGGCTGGTTGGGACAGATACGCAGTATTTT CAIRSLAGGLVGTDTQYF
TRBD2 18 TRBJ2-1 TRBV13 NA TGTGCCAGCAGCCCCTCTGTAGCGGGGATAGGGTCCTACAATGAGCAGTTCTTC CASSPSVAGIGSYNEQFF
TRBD1 12 TRBJ2-1 TRBV29-1 NA TGCAGCGCCCGGACAGGGGTCAATGAGCAGTTCTTC CSARTGVNEQFF
TRBD1 14 TRBJ1-2 TRBV28 NA TGTGCCAGCAGTCTCGGGACAGTCTACTATGGCTACACCTTC CASSLGTVYYGYTF
NA 16 TRBJ2-6 TRBV9 once TGTGCCAGCAGCGCCTCGGGGAGCTCTGGGGCCAACGTCCTGACTTTC CASSASGSSGANVLTF
NA 15 TRBJ1-1 TRBV28 NA TGTGCCAGCAGTTTGACAGCCCCTTTGAACACTGAAGCTTTCTTT CASSLTAPLNTEAFF
NA 12 TRBJ1-2 TRBV9 NA TGTGCCAGCAGCGTAGCTGAATATGGCTACACCTTC CASSVAEYGYTF
TRBD2 15 TRBJ2-1 TRBV7-9 few TGTGCCAGCGCTCGACTAGCAGACTCCTACAATGAGCAGTTCTTC CASARLADSYNEQFF
NA 18 TRBJ1-6 TRBV27 NA TGTGCCAGCAGTTTCGGGCGGCAGGCCATGGGGTATAATTCACCCCTCCACTTT CASSFGRQAMGYNSPLHF
TRBD1 14 TRBJ1-1 TRBV2 NA TGTGCCAGCAGTTTTAGGACAGGTGTAACTGAAGCTTTCTTT CASSFRTGVTEAFF
NA 12 TRBJ1-1 TRBV27 NA TGTGCCAGCACCCCAGGTTATCCGCCGGCTTTCTTT CASTPGYPPAFF
NA 16 TRBJ2-5 TRBV4-1 once TGCGCCAGCAGCCAAGTGTTTTTGGGTGATCAAGAGACCCAGTACTTC CASSQVFLGDQETQYF
TRBD2 16 TRBJ2-3 TRBV15 few TGTGCCACCAGCAGAGCGCGGACTAGCGGCACAGATACGCAGTATTTT CATSRARTSGTDTQYF
NA 16 TRBJ2-1 TRBV6-5 NA TGTGCCAGCAGTTACAAGACTCTACGACCCGGCAATGAGCAGTTCTTC CASSYKTLRPGNEQFF
NA 14 TRBJ2-7 TRBV6-5 NA TGTGCCAGCAGCCTGACAGGCCTATCCTACGAGCAGTACTTC CASSLTGLSYEQYF
NA 17 TRBJ2-2 TRBV5-1 NA TGCGCCAGCAGCTCACTTCCTCCAGGGGCGAACACCGGGGAGCTGTTTTTT CASSSLPPGANTGELFF
TRBD1 17 TRBJ1-1 TRBV11-3 NA TGTGCCAGCAGCCTCAACGCTTGGGGGACAGGGGACACTGAAGCTTTCTTT CASSLNAWGTGDTEAFF